The entry that follows covers one TCR beta chain sequence. Germline V gene data show CDR1 as GTSNPN and CDR2 as SVGIG (reference sequence). The CDR3 runs 13 residues. The trim removed 7 bases at V and 8 bases at J, leaving 5 bases unmatched. Authors' analysis steps: Amplification with reference gene primers provided the estimates of nucleated cell counts. Profiled with immunoSEQ multiplex PCR; TCRdb holds only in-frame clones, not every one. V and J calls and clone size are copied from that table; D and trimming were computed from the DNA. The top ten clones hold around 15% of a sample with approximately 150,000 clones, roughly four fifths of them seen once. The sample is drawn from a study of blood T cell repertoires in COVID-19. As for the study in general: Researchers got acute and convalescent COVID-19 samples from the United States, Italy and Spain. The analysed material was cDNA or gDNA that came from T cells, B-cell-depleted T cells, or PBMCs.

The TCR comes from a human donor with acute or convalescent COVID-19. The donor label of this sample is uncertain. This chain joins TRBV30 and TRBJ1-6; 10 bases fit TRBD1. The sequencing sample was made of peripheral blood. CDR3 sequence reads: CASSTGGHSPLHF. The CDR3 DNA reads TGTGCCTCTTCGACAGGGGGCCATTCACCCCTCCACTTT.